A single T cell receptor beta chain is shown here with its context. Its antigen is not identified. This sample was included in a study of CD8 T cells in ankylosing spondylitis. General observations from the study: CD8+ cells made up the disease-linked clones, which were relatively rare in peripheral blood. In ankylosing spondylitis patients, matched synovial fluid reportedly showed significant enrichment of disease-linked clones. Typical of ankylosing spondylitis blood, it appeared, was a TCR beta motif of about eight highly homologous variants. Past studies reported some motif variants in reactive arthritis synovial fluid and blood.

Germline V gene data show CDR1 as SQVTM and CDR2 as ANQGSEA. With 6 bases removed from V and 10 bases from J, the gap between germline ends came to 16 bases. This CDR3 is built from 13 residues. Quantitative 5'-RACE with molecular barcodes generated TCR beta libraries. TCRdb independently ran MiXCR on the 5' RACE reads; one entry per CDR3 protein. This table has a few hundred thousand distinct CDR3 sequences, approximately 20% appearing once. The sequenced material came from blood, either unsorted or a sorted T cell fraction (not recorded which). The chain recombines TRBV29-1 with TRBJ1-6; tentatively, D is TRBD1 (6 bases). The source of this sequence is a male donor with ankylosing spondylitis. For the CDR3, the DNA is TGCAGCGTGACCCTGGGGGGCAGCTCACCCCTCCACTTT. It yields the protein CSVTLGGSSPLHF. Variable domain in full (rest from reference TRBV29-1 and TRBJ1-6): SAVISQKPSRDICQRGTSLTIQCQVDSQVTMMFWYRQQPGQSLTLIATANQGSEATYESGFVIDKFPISRPNLTFSTLTVSNMSPEDSSIYLCSVTLGGSSPLHFGNGTRLTVT.